Shown below are 16 T cell receptor beta chains from a single sample sequenced in a study of beta chain features in type 1 diabetes. TCRB transcripts that were expressed got sequenced, as all of the isolated RNA had been reverse transcribed. Sequenced by immunoSEQ multiplex PCR; TCRdb stores in-frame clones only, minus some. The data contain 900,000 or so clones, 17% of them seen just once; the ten biggest clones take up 0.023%. The sample was naive CD4+ T cells from blood. Source of these receptors: a woman aged 18-29 years in good health.

The chain joins TRBV7-9 to TRBJ1-4; 8 nucleotides match TRBD1. The junction had 5 bases not matched to a gene; V was cut back by 3 bases and J by 8 bases. The CDR3 contains 14 residues. Germline CDR1 SEHNR, CDR2 FQNEAQ (reference sequence). The CDR3 DNA reads as TGTGCCAGCAGCTTTCGGACAGGGAGCGAAAAACTGTTTTTT. It specifies CASSFRTGSEKLFF.

This clone was counted only a few times. This chain links TRBV7-9 with TRBJ2-5; 14 bases line up with TRBD2. CDR1 and CDR2 from the germline V gene are SEHNR and FQNEAQ (reference sequence). This CDR3 comprises 18 residues. V trimming: 4 bases; J trimming: 5 bases; junction bases outside the gene matches: 12. The CDR3 spells CASSYFLGLAGDVETQYF. In DNA form, the CDR3 reads TGTGCCAGCAGCTACTTCCTGGGACTAGCGGGAGATGTTGAGACCCAGTACTTC.

V and J are TRBV15 and TRBJ1-1, with D perhaps TRBD1 (5 bases). The V end lost 1 base, the J end lost 4 bases, and 13 bases lay between the germline ends. Germline lookup yields CDR1 LNHNV and CDR2 YYDKDF (reference sequence). This CDR3 contains 15 residues. CDR3 loop: CATSRVVAGRTEAFF. The CDR3 DNA reads TGTGCCACCAGCAGAGTTGTGGCAGGGCGCACTGAAGCTTTCTTT.

Worth noting for this clone: Other nucleotide sequences in the sample specify the same CDR3. The rearrangement links TRBV7-9 to TRBJ2-5, with D perhaps matching TRBD1 (5 bases). V was cut by 5 bases and J by 2 bases, with 6 bases left in between. This CDR3 has 12 residues. Germline lookup yields CDR1 SEHNR and CDR2 FQNEAQ (reference sequence). The CDR3 protein is CASSPGQETQYF. In DNA, the CDR3 is TGTGCCAGCAGCCCAGGGCAAGAGACCCAGTACTTC.

The gene calls are TRBV25-1 and TRBJ1-1; TRBD1 agrees at 7 bases. The germline gives CDR1 MGHDK, CDR2 SYGVNS. There are 14 residues in the CDR3. V lost 0 bases to trimming and J lost 5 bases; unmatched junction nucleotides: 3. CDR3 sequence: CASSEYPRGTEAFF. The CDR3 nucleotides are TGTGCCAGCAGTGAATATCCCAGGGGGACTGAAGCTTTCTTT.

The chain recombines TRBV4-1 with TRBJ1-5; D may be TRBD1 (5 bases). The V and J ends lost 3 bases and 9 bases respectively, with 12 bases between them. The germline gives CDR1 MGHRA, CDR2 YSYEKL. The CDR3 covers 13 residues. The CDR3, as DNA: TGCGCCAGCAGCCAGGAGACAGCCTGGCCCCAGCATTTT. Translation: CASSQETAWPQHF.

The sample holds a few counts of this clone. The chain recombines TRBV7-2 with TRBJ2-5, with TRBD1 matching 7 bases. The CDR3 contains 16 residues. CDR1 and CDR2 (germline): SGHTA, FQGNSA. The V and J ends lost 5 bases and 3 bases, in that order; junction bases with no gene match: 12. CDR3 protein: CASSILTGLLKETQYF. CDR3 in DNA: TGTGCCAGCAGCATCCTGACAGGGTTACTGAAAGAGACCCAGTACTTC.

This clone was seen just once. The V and J genes are TRBV15 and TRBJ2-7, with 12 nucleotides matching TRBD2. V trimming: 5 bases; J trimming: 3 bases; junction bases outside the gene matches: 5. Germline V gene sequence: CDR1 LNHNV, CDR2 YYDKDF (reference sequence). This CDR3 contains 15 residues. Written as DNA, the CDR3 is TGTGCCACCAGCGGCGGGACTAGCGGGTTCTACGAGCAGTACTTC. Protein: CATSGGTSGFYEQYF.

This chain joins TRBV18 and TRBJ2-5; TRBD2 might be the D (5 bases). From germline, CDR1 is KGHSH and CDR2 LQKENI. Trimming shortened V by 5 bases and J by 3 bases, and 13 bases separated the two germline ends. The CDR3 is 14 amino acids. The CDR3 DNA follows: TGTGCCAGCTCAAAACCGGGATCAGAAGAGACCCAGTACTTC. The encoded protein is CASSKPGSEETQYF.

This clone was observed a handful of times. The gene calls are TRBV29-1 and TRBJ2-7; a weak D match, TRBD2 (5 bases). V was trimmed by 3 bases and J by 5 bases, leaving 20 bases between them. CDR3 length: 15 residues. Germline assignment: CDR1 SQVTM and CDR2 ANQGSEA. CDR3 loop: CSVDIPGNGRHEQYF. CDR3 sequence (DNA): TGCAGCGTTGATATCCCGGGAAACGGCCGCCACGAGCAGTACTTC.

Of note for this clone: Other DNA sequences of this sample code for an identical CDR3. The chain has TRBV5-4 and TRBJ2-7, with 15 bases aligning to TRBD2. Germline-derived CDR1 and CDR2 are SGHNT and YYREEE (reference sequence). The CDR3 totals 13 residues. V shed 8 bases, J shed 4 bases, and the junction held 1 base outside the gene matches. The CDR3 bases are TGTGCCAGTGGGACTAGCGGGAGGTACGAGCAGTACTTC. Translation gives CASGTSGRYEQYF.

This clone was seen more than once but under ten times. The CDR3 DNA is TGTGCCAGCAGTGAATTGGGGACAGGGGTCGAGGAGACCCAGTACTTC. This sequence encodes CASSELGTGVEETQYF. This chain connects TRBV25-1 to TRBJ2-5; TRBD1 matches at 10 bases. Germline values: CDR1 MGHDK, CDR2 SYGVNS. V dropped 1 base and J dropped 5; count of bases not matched to a gene: 7. The CDR3 is 16 residues long.

The V gene is TRBV19, the J gene TRBJ1-2; TRBD1 might be the D (5 bases). Germline V gene data show CDR1 as LNHDA and CDR2 as SQIVND (reference sequence). The CDR3 runs to 14 residues. The germline V and J ends were trimmed by 7 bases and 7 bases, with 19 bases remaining between them. The CDR3 sequence is CASTRAGQTVGYTF. CDR3 DNA: TGTGCCAGTACCCGGGCCGGGCAGACAGTTGGCTACACCTTC.

This sequence joins TRBV18 and TRBJ2-1; 10 positions agree with TRBD2. Germline CDR1 reads KGHSH; CDR2 reads LQKENI. Trimming at V came to 2 bases and at J to 9 bases, leaving 10 bases not matched to a gene. The CDR3 covers 16 residues. Here the CDR3 reads CASSPGLAGVTGEQFF. DNA of the CDR3: TGTGCCAGCTCACCAGGGCTAGCGGGAGTTACGGGTGAGCAGTTCTTC.

This clone was seen only a few times. This chain links TRBV10-3 with TRBJ2-3; 8 nucleotides line up with TRBD1. This CDR3 region has 15 residues. Unmatched junction bases numbered 7, after V lost 6 bases and J lost 2 bases. Germline loops: CDR1 ENHRY, CDR2 SYGVKD. CDR3 bases: TGTGCCATCAGGGGGACAGGAGTTGACACAGATACGCAGTATTTT. Amino acids: CAIRGTGVDTDTQYF.

V usage is TRBV11-3 and J usage is TRBJ2-7; no reliable D call. Per the germline V gene, CDR1 is SGHNT and CDR2 is YENEEA. The CDR3 totals 11 residues. V shed 3 bases and J shed 2 bases, with 2 bases lying between them. The CDR3 DNA reads as TGTGCCAGCAGCTTCACCTACGAGCAGTACTTC. This sequence encodes CASSFTYEQYF. Supplemented by reference TRBV11-3 and TRBJ2-7, the full variable domain reads EAGVVQSPRYKIIEKKQPVAFWCNPISGHNTLYWYLQNLGQGPELLIRYENEEAVDDSQLPKDRFSAERLKGVDSTLKIQPAELGDSAVYLCASSFTYEQYFGPGTRLTVT.